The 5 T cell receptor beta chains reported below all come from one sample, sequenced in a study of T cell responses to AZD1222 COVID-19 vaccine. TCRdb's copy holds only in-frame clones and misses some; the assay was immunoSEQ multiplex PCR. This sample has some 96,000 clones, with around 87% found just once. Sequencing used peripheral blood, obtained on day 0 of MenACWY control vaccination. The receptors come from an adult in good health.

This CDR3 reads CASSPPGRGDSTEAFF. In DNA form, the CDR3 reads TGTGCCAGCTCACCACCGGGCAGGGGGGATAGTACTGAAGCTTTCTTT. The chain carries TRBV18 and TRBJ1-1; the match to TRBD1 covers 7 bases. V gave up 0 bases and J gave up 5 bases; unmatched junction bases: 9. The CDR3 consists of 16 residues. Germline V gives CDR1 KGHSH, CDR2 LQKENI. The whole variable domain, remainder taken from reference TRBV18 and TRBJ1-1, is NAGVMQNPRHLVRRRGQEARLRCSPMKGHSHVYWYRQLPEEGLKFMVYLQKENIIDESGMPKERFSAEFPKEGPSILRIQQVVRGDSAAYFCASSPPGRGDSTEAFFGQGTRLTVV.

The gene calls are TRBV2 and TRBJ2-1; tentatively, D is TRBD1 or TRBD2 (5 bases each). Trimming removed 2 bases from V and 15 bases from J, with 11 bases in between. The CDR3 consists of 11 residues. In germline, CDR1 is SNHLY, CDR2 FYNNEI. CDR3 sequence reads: CASSESGTGFF. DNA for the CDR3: TGTGCCAGCAGTGAATCTGGGACGGGGTTCTTC.

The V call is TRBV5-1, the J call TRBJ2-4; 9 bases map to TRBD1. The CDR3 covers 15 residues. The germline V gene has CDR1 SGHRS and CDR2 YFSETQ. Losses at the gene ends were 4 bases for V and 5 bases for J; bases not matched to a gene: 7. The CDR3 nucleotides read TGCGCCAGCAGCGCGGACAGGGGAGCACAAAACATTCAGTACTTC. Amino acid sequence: CASSADRGAQNIQYF. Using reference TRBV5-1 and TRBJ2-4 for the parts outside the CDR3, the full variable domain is KAGVTQTPRYLIKTRGQQVTLSCSPISGHRSVSWYQQTPGQGLQFLFEYFSETQRNKGNFPGRFSGRQFSNSRSEMNVSTLELGDSALYLCASSADRGAQNIQYFGAGTRLSVL.

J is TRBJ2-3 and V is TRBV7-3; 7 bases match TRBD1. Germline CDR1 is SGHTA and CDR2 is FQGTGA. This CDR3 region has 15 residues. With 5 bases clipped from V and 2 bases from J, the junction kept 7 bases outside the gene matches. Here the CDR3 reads CASSRTGAPTDTQYF. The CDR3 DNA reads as TGTGCCAGCAGCCGGACAGGAGCCCCCACAGATACGCAGTATTTT.

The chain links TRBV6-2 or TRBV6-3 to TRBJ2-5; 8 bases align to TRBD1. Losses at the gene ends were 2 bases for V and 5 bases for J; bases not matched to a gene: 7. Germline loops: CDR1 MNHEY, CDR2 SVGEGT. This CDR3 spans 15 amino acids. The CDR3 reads CASSYGTGVMETQYF. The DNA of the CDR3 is TGTGCCAGCAGTTACGGGACAGGAGTGATGGAGACCCAGTACTTC.